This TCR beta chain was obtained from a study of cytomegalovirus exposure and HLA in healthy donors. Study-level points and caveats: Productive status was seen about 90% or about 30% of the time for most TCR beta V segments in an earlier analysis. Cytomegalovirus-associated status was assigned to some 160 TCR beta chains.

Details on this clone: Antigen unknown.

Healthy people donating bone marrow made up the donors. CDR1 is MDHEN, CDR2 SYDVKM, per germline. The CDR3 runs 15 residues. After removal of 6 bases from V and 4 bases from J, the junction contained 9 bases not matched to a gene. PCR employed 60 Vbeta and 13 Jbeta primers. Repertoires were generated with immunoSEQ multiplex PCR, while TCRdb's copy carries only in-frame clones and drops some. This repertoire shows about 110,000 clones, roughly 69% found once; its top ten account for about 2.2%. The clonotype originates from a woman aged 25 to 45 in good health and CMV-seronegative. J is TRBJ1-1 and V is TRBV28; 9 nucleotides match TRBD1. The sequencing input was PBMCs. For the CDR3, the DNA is TGTGCCAGCAGCTTAGGGGACAGGGTCGGCACTGAAGCTTTCTTT. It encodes CASSLGDRVGTEAFF.